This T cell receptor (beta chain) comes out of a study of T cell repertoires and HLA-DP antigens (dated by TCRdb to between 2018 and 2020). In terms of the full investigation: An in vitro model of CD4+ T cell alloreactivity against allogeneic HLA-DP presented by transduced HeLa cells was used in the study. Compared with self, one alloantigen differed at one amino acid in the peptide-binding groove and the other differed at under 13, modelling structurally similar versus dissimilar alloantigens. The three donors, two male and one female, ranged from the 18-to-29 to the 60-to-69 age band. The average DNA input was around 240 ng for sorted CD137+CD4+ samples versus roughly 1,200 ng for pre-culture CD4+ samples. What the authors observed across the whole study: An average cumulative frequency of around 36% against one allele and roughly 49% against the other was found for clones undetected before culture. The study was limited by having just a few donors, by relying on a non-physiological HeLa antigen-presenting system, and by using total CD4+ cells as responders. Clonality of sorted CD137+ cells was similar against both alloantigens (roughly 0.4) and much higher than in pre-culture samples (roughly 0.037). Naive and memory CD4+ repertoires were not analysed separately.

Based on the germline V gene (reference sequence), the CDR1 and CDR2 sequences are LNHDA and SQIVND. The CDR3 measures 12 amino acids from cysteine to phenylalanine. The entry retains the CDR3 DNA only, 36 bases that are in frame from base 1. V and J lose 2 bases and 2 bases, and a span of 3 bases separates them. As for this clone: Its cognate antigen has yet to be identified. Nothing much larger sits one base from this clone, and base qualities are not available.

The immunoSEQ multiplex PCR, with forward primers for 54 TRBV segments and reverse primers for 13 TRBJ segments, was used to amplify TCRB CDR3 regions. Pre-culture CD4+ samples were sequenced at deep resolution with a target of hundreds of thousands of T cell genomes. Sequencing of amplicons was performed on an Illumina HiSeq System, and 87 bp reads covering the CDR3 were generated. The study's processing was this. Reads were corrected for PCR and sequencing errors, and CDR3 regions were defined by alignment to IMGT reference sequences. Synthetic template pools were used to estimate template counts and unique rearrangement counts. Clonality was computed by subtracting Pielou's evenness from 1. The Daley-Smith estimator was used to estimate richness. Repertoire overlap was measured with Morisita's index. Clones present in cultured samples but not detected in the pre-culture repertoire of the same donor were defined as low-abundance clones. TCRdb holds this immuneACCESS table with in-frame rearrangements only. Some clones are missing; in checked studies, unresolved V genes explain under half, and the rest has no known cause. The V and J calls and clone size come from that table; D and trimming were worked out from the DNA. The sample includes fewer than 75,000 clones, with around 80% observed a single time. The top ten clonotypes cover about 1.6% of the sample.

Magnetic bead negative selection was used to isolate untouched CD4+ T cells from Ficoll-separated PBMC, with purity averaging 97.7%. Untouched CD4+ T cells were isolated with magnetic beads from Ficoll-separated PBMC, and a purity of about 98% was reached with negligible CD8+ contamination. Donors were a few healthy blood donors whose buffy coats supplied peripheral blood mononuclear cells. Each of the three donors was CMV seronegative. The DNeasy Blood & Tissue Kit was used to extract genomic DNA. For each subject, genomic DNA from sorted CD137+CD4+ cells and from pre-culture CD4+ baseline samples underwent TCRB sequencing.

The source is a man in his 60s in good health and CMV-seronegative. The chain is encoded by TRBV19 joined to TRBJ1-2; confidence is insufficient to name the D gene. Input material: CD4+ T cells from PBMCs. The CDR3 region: CASSIQNYGYTF. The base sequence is TGTGCCAGTAGTATACAGAACTATGGCTACACCTTC.